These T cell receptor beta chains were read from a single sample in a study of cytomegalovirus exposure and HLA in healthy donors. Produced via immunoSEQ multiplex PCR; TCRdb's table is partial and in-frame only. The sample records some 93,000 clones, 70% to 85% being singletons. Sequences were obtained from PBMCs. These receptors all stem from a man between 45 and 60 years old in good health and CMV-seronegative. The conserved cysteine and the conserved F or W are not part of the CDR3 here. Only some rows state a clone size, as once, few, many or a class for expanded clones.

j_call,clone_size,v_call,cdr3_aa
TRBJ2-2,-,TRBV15,ATSRAGAVTGELF
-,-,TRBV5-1,ASKSDARDFRDSQIYEQY
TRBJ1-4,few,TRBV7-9,ASSSGTGITNEKLF
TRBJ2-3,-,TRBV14,ASSLTYDPRSTDTQY
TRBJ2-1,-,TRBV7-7,ASSSDYYNEQF
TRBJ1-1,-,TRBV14,ASSSQGASLTEAF
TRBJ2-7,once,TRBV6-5,ASSPGTSFSEQY
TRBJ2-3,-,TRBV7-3,ASSLTGGLAVTDTQY
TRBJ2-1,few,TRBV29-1,SVERSSYEQF
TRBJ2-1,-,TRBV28,ASSSGTGLGEQF
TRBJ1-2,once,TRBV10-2,ASSATPDRAGYT
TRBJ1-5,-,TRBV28,ASSFRTAYQPQH
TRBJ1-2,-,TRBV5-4,ASSLASAPGGGYT
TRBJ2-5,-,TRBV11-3,ASSPRTGYQETQY
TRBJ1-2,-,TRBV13,ASSLESADSYGYT
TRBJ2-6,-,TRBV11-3,ASSSGQGAAGANVLT
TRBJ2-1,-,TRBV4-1,ASSHLGQGANNEQF
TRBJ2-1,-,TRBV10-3,AISLTGTINEQF
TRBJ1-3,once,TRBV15,ATRPSISDSYSGNTIY
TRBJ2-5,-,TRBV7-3,ASSFSGTIQETQY
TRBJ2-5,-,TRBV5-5,ASSVLQGKETQY
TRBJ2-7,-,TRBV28,ASSRDRGQSYEQY
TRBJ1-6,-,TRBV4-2,ASSPREISYNSPLH
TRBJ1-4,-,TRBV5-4,ASSLLLGPSNEKLF
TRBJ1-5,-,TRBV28,ASSYMEPQH
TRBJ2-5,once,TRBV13,ASSHYGQALGETQY
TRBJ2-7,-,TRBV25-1,ASSLYSYEQY
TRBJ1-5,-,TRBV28,ASSLQGLNLGNQPQH
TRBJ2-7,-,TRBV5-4,ASSPPGQGYEQY
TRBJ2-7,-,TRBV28,ASSRTSGAYEQY
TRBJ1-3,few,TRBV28,ATWDRALGNTIY
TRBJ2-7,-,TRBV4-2,ASSQDPPSGGRADYEQY
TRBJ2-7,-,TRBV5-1,ASSLGGRQIYEQY
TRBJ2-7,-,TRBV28,ASSYRPGTGIGRYEQY
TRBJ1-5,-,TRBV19,ASSISALGDPQH
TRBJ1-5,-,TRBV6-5,ASSYSGGRQPQH
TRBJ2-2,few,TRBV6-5,ASSGDYRNTGELF
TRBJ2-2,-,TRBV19,ASSMGGAGAGELF
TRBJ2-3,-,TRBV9,ASSVGLLAGVGTDTQY
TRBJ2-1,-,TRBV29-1,SVGPTGSYEQF
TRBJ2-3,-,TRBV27,ASRVAGGSPDTQY
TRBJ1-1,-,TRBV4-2,ASSSGQAPNTEAF
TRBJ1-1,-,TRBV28,ASIRTGRTEGF
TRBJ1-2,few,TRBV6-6,ASIDRVYYGYT
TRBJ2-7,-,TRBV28,ASSFRTVGTQY
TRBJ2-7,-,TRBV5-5,ASSRAGANEQY
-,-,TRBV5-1,ASSLDIRNTEAF
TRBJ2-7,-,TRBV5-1,ASSSDSGGLEQY
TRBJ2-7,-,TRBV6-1,ASSPTRDRVHEQY
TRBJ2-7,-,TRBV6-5,ASSGLAGAYEQY
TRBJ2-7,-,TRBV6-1,ASSEAPAGTSGSLGHEQY
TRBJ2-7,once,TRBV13,ASSSDNIGLEQY
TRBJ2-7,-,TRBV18,ASSITGSGGSYEQY
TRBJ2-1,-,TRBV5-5,ASSERDRGTYNEQF
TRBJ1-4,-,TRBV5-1,ASSAHTGGGEKLF
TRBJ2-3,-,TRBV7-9,ASSSGLAGGPIKQQY
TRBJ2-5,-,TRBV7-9,ASSYGLAGGETQY